Following are 32 T cell receptor beta chains from one sample sequenced in a study of OX40 agonist ivuxolimab in advanced cancers. Here immunoSEQ multiplex PCR was the method, and the copy in TCRdb shows in-frame clones only, minus some. Here the sample spans tens of thousands of clones, about 88% being singletons. The source was CD4+ or CD8+ T cells sorted from blood, collected in a trial of the OX40 agonist ivuxolimab. Receptor source: an adult with an advanced solid tumor such as melanoma, head and neck, liver or kidney cancer.

This chain joins TRBV5-6 and TRBJ2-7, with 9 bases matching TRBD1. Germline V gene data show CDR1 as SGHDT and CDR2 as YYEEEE. This CDR3 has 15 residues. J was trimmed by 2 bases and V by 0 bases; bases with no gene match: 3. CDR3 bases: TGTGCCAGCAGCTTGGTGGGACAGGGAACCTACGAGCAGTACTTC. This translates into CASSLVGQGTYEQYF.

This clone was seen a single time. The V call is TRBV30, the J call TRBJ2-7; 7 nucleotides agree with TRBD1. With 0 bases clipped from V and 0 bases from J, the junction kept 5 bases outside the gene matches. The CDR3 contains 15 residues. CDR1 is GTSNPN, CDR2 SVGIG, per germline (reference sequence). The chain's CDR3 is CAWSVKTGSSYEQYF. The CDR3 DNA reads TGTGCCTGGAGTGTAAAGACAGGGTCCTCCTACGAGCAGTACTTC.

The chain combines TRBV19 with TRBJ1-4, with TRBD1 matching 7 bases. Germline CDR1 and CDR2: LNHDA and SQIVND (reference sequence). The CDR3 length is 14 residues. The V gene end was trimmed by 8 bases and the J gene end by 4 bases; junction bases not matched to a gene: 7. The CDR3 DNA reads as TGTGCCAGTCTCTTTACAGGGGATAATGAAAAACTGTTTTTT. Encoded protein: CASLFTGDNEKLFF.

The chain links TRBV6-1 to TRBJ1-5; D not certain. Trimming removed 0 bases from V and 0 bases from J, with 12 bases in between. This CDR3 spans 17 amino acids. Germline assignment: CDR1 MNHNS and CDR2 SASEGT. DNA for the CDR3: TGTGCCAGCAGTGAAGCGGGCAGGAGTAATAGCAATCAGCCCCAGCATTTT. Translation gives CASSEAGRSNSNQPQHF.

V is TRBV6-5 and J is TRBJ1-3; no clear D. Per the germline V gene, CDR1 is MNHEY and CDR2 is SVGAGI. Trimming shortened V by 8 bases and J by 7 bases, and 9 bases separated the two germline ends. CDR3 length: 11 amino acids. The CDR3 loop reads CASGTGNTIYF. CDR3 DNA: TGTGCCAGCGGTACGGGCAACACCATATATTTT.

The chain combines TRBV4-1 with TRBJ2-7; 7 nucleotides align to TRBD1. The junction had 11 bases not matched to a gene; V was cut back by 3 bases and J by 6 bases. The germline gives CDR1 MGHRA, CDR2 YSYEKL. CDR3 length: 15 residues. In DNA, the CDR3 is TGCGCCAGCAGCCAGACCGGGACAGACCTCTCCGAGCAGTACTTC. Its translation is CASSQTGTDLSEQYF.

This chain uses TRBV13 with TRBJ1-2; 7 bases align to TRBD1. CDR3 size: 13 residues. With V trimmed by 4 bases and J by 4 bases, 3 bases remained unmatched. Germline loops: CDR1 PRHDT, CDR2 FYEKMQ (reference sequence). The CDR3, as DNA: TGTGCCAGCAGCTCCGACAGGGTCTATGGCTACACCTTC. Amino acids: CASSSDRVYGYTF. The whole variable domain, filled in from reference TRBV13 and TRBJ1-2, reads AAGVIQSPRHLIKEKRETATLKCYPIPRHDTVYWYQQGPGQDPQFLISFYEKMQSDKGSIPDRFSAQQFSDYHSELNMSSLELGDSALYFCASSSDRVYGYTFGSGTRLTVV.

This sequence joins TRBV6-5 and TRBJ1-2; no definite D call. Germline V gene sequence: CDR1 MNHEY, CDR2 SVGAGI. Between the trimmed V and J ends, which lost 5 bases and 10 bases, there was a span of 11 bases. CDR3 size: 11 residues. CDR3 sequence reads: CASSTLGFYTF. CDR3 coding DNA: TGTGCCAGCAGTACTCTAGGTTTCTACACCTTC.

The V and J genes are TRBV11-2 and TRBJ1-1; unclear D gene. The CDR3 is 14 amino acids. The germline V and J ends were trimmed by 6 bases and 3 bases, with 14 bases remaining between them. Germline V gene sequence: CDR1 SGHAT, CDR2 FQNNGV. Written as DNA, the CDR3 is TGTGCCAGCAGTTTACCCCCTAGGGACACTGAAGCTTTCTTT. Its translation is CASSLPPRDTEAFF.

The V gene is TRBV10-3, the J gene TRBJ1-5; a possible D gene is TRBD1 (5 bases). CDR1 and CDR2 from the germline V gene are ENHRY and SYGVKD. The CDR3 has 15 amino acids. V was clipped by 2 bases and J by 2 bases, with 10 bases between them. DNA of the CDR3: TGTGCCATCAGTGAGGGGACCCAGGGCAATCAGCCCCAGCATTTT. It is translated as CAISEGTQGNQPQHF.

The rearrangement joins TRBV11-2 to TRBJ2-5; D is unclear. Trimming removed 0 bases from V and 9 bases from J, with 5 bases in between. Germline lookup yields CDR1 SGHAT and CDR2 FQNNGV. The CDR3 sequence is 11 residues long. The CDR3 reads CASSLEAAQYF. The CDR3 nucleotides are TGTGCCAGCAGCTTAGAGGCGGCCCAGTACTTC.

V gene TRBV12-2 combines with J gene TRBJ2-5; no DNA check was done on the table's D call, TRBD2. The end of the DNA is better explained by TRBJ2-7, so the J call may be wrong. TRBV12-2 is marked as a pseudogene. This CDR3 is built from 15 residues. CDR3: CASRIPGTGTYEQYF. The CDR3 DNA reads TGTGCAAGTCGCATCCCCGGGACTGGTACCTACGAGCAGTACTTC.

The chain recombines TRBV5-1 with TRBJ2-2; TRBD2 matches 7 bases. The junction had 11 bases not matched to a gene; V was cut back by 4 bases and J by 5 bases. The CDR3 spans 16 residues. Germline CDR1 reads SGHRS; CDR2 reads YFSETQ. CDR3 in DNA: TGCGCCAGCAGCGGGAGGGCTATCGGGCGGACCGGGGAGCTGTTTTTT. This codes for CASSGRAIGRTGELFF. Looking up the rest from reference TRBV5-1 and TRBJ2-2 gives the full variable domain: KAGVTQTPRYLIKTRGQQVTLSCSPISGHRSVSWYQQTPGQGLQFLFEYFSETQRNKGNFPGRFSGRQFSNSRSEMNVSTLELGDSALYLCASSGRAIGRTGELFFGEGSRLTVL.

The chain is built from TRBV19 and TRBJ2-7, with 7 bases identical to TRBD2. CDR1 LNHDA and CDR2 SQIVND come from the germline V gene (reference sequence). The length of the CDR3 is 14 residues. After removal of 4 bases from V and 2 bases from J, the junction contained 5 bases not matched to a gene. In nucleotides, the CDR3 is TGTGCCAGTAGTACTCTCGGGACTACCTACGAGCAGTACTTC. It codes for CASSTLGTTYEQYF.

This clone was detected a few times. CDR3 loop: CASSHGTGSGLGNTIYF. The DNA of the CDR3 is TGCGCCAGCAGCCACGGTACAGGGAGCGGATTAGGGAACACCATATATTTT. The chain joins TRBV4-1 to TRBJ1-3, with a possible D match to TRBD1 (6 bases). Germline CDR1 MGHRA, CDR2 YSYEKL. V lost 3 bases and J 7 bases, leaving 22 bases between the germline ends. The CDR3 is 17 amino acids.

This clone appeared a single time. V gene TRBV28 combines with J gene TRBJ2-3; D gene uncertain. Germline loops: CDR1 MDHEN, CDR2 SYDVKM. The CDR3 sequence is 11 residues long. V dropped 2 bases and J dropped 4 bases, with 1 base sitting between them. The DNA for the CDR3 is TGTGCCAGCAGTTTACCAGATACGCAGTATTTT. It is translated as CASSLPDTQYF.

The chain recombines TRBV6-5 with TRBJ2-4; tentatively, D is TRBD1 (6 bases). Germline loops: CDR1 MNHEY, CDR2 SVGAGI. The CDR3 is made up of 16 amino acids. Trimming removed 4 bases from V and 0 bases from J, with 13 bases in between. In nucleotides, the CDR3 is TGTGCCAGCAGTTCCGGGACACCACTAGCCAAAAACATTCAGTACTTC. Amino acids: CASSSGTPLAKNIQYF.

CDR3 sequence reads: CSDRQQNYGYTF. CDR3 DNA: TGCAGCGACAGACAGCAGAACTATGGCTACACCTTC. V is TRBV29-1 and J is TRBJ1-2; possibly TRBD1 for D (5 bases). The CDR3 extends over 12 amino acids. The germline V gene has CDR1 SQVTM and CDR2 ANQGSEA. The germline V and J ends were trimmed by 7 bases and 2 bases, with 11 bases remaining between them.

The chain has TRBV11-2 and TRBJ2-1, with 10 bases lining up with TRBD2. CDR1 is SGHAT and CDR2 is FQNNGV in the germline V gene. The CDR3 totals 15 residues. Trimming cost V 6 bases and J 4 bases; bases outside gene matches: 6. Written as DNA, the CDR3 is TGTGCCAGCAGAGCCGGGACTAGCGTTTACAATGAGCAGTTCTTC. It codes for CASRAGTSVYNEQFF.

V gene TRBV10-3 combines with J gene TRBJ2-7; 9 nucleotides match TRBD1. This CDR3 region has 18 residues. The V and J ends lost 10 bases and 4 bases, in that order; junction bases with no gene match: 23. Per germline, CDR1 ENHRY and CDR2 SYGVKD. The CDR3 region is CATRGVGGTGRVVYEQYF. For the CDR3, the DNA is TGTGCCACCCGCGGGGTCGGGGGGACAGGGCGAGTTGTATACGAGCAGTACTTC.

V is TRBV6-5 and J is TRBJ1-3; maybe TRBD1 (5 bases). This CDR3 region has 12 residues. V lost 9 bases and J lost 2, with 8 bases in between. Germline V gives CDR1 MNHEY, CDR2 SVGAGI. CDR3 region: CASRTPGNTIYF. The CDR3 DNA follows: TGTGCCAGTCGGACACCTGGAAACACCATATATTTT.

The chain carries TRBV6-1 and TRBJ1-1; D might be TRBD1 (5 bases). The V and J ends lost 5 bases and 1 base respectively, with 11 bases between them. CDR3 length: 14 residues. CDR1 is MNHNS and CDR2 is SASEGT in the germline V gene. CDR3 region: CASSPGTGNTEAFF. The DNA of the CDR3 is TGTGCCAGCAGTCCCGGGACGGGGAACACTGAAGCTTTCTTT.

V gene TRBV9 combines with J gene TRBJ2-1, with D possibly being TRBD2 (6 bases). CDR1 and CDR2 from the germline V gene are SGDLS and YYNGEE. The CDR3 sequence is 13 residues long. Deletions cut 1 base from V and 9 bases from J, with 11 bases between. DNA for the CDR3: TGTGCCAGCAGCGTACGTACTAGCAGTGAGCAGTTCTTC. It yields the protein CASSVRTSSEQFF.

On this clone itself: One end of the junction does not line up with germline, which may come from a read error. The chain links TRBV7-8 to TRBJ2-5, with 11 positions matching TRBD2. This CDR3 is 17 amino acids long. Germline V CDR1 and CDR2: SGHVS, FQNEAQ. The CDR3: CASRLGSGRVQVETQYF. CDR3 coding DNA: TGTGCCAGCAGATTAGGTAGCGGGAGGGTCCAGGTAGAGACCCAGTACTTC. Variable domain in full (rest from reference TRBV7-8 and TRBJ2-5): GAGVSQSPRYKVAKRGQDVALRCDPISGHVSLFWYQQALGQGPEFLTYFQNEAQLDKSGLPSDRFFAERPEGSVSTLKIQRTQQEDSAVYLCASRLGSGRVQVETQYFGPGTRLLVL.

This sequence joins TRBV10-3 and TRBJ2-3; TRBD2 might be the D (6 bases). Trimming removed 6 bases from V and 2 bases from J, with 9 bases in between. This CDR3 region has 13 residues. Per germline, CDR1 ENHRY and CDR2 SYGVKD. CDR3 loop: CAISRDSTDTQYF. CDR3 bases: TGTGCCATCAGCCGGGACTCCACAGATACGCAGTATTTT.

The DNA for the CDR3 is TGTGCCAGCAGCTTGCGCGGGAGCCATTCAGATACGCAGTATTTT. It translates to CASSLRGSHSDTQYF. The rearrangement uses TRBV5-4 and TRBJ2-3; TRBD2 matches 7 bases. V gave up 1 base and J gave up 4 bases; unmatched junction bases: 6. CDR1 SGHNT and CDR2 YYREEE come from the germline V gene (reference sequence). This CDR3 is 15 amino acids long. Drawing the rest from reference TRBV5-4 and TRBJ2-3, the complete variable domain is ETGVTQSPTHLIKTRGQQVTLRCSSQSGHNTVSWYQQALGQGPQFIFQYYREEENGRGNFPPRFSGLQFPNYSSELNVNALELDDSALYLCASSLRGSHSDTQYFGPGTRLTVL.

The gene calls are TRBV27 and TRBJ2-7; no firm D call. Trimming stripped 4 bases from V and 9 bases from J, with 16 bases between. This CDR3 comprises 13 residues. Germline CDR1 and CDR2: MNHEY and SMNVEV (reference sequence). CDR3 residues: CASSSRVKWAQYF. The CDR3 DNA reads TGTGCCAGCAGTTCCCGGGTGAAATGGGCGCAGTACTTC.

This clone appeared a few times. The chain carries TRBV19 and TRBJ2-7; no definite D call. Germline-derived CDR1 and CDR2 are LNHDA and SQIVND (reference sequence). V was trimmed by 3 bases and J by 0 bases, leaving 9 bases between them. The CDR3 has 14 residues. The CDR3 coding sequence is TGTGCCAGTAGTATCGCAGTCGACTCCTACGAGCAGTACTTC. This gives the protein CASSIAVDSYEQYF.

V is TRBV9 and J is TRBJ1-1; D not resolved. The ends were cut back, 4 bases at V and 4 bases at J, with 14 bases in the middle. Germline values: CDR1 SGDLS, CDR2 YYNGEE. This CDR3 spans 14 amino acids. The CDR3 is CASSPAGAGTEAFF. In DNA form, the CDR3 reads TGTGCCAGCAGCCCCGCGGGCGCCGGCACTGAAGCTTTCTTT.

The V and J genes are TRBV30 and TRBJ2-1, with D perhaps matching TRBD2 (6 bases). The ends were cut back, 0 bases at V and 10 bases at J, with 10 bases in the middle. This CDR3 contains 12 residues. The germline CDR1 and CDR2 sequences are GTSNPN and SVGIG (reference sequence). CDR3 bases: TGTGCCTGGAGTGTACTCGGGGGAGAGCAGTTCTTC. It codes for CAWSVLGGEQFF.

Concerning this clone: An end of the junction differs from the germline gene, which may be a read error. This sequence joins TRBV7-2 and TRBJ2-5, with D perhaps matching TRBD2 (6 bases). Germline-derived CDR1 and CDR2 are SGHTA and FQGNSA. This CDR3 comprises 12 residues. The CDR3 protein is CASSREQGTQYF. DNA for the CDR3: TGTGCCAGCAGCCGGGAGCAAGGGACCCAGTACTTC.

The V call is TRBV18, the J call TRBJ1-6; TRBD1 agrees at 8 bases. Looked up from germline, CDR1 is KGHSH and CDR2 is LQKENI. With 2 bases clipped from V and 6 bases from J, the junction kept 3 bases outside the gene matches. CDR3 length: 15 amino acids. CDR3: CASSPETGANSPLHF. The CDR3 DNA reads TGTGCCAGCTCACCAGAGACAGGGGCTAATTCACCCCTCCACTTT. The whole variable domain, remainder taken from reference TRBV18 and TRBJ1-6, is NAGVMQNPRHLVRRRGQEARLRCSPMKGHSHVYWYRQLPEEGLKFMVYLQKENIIDESGMPKERFSAEFPKEGPSILRIQQVVRGDSAAYFCASSPETGANSPLHFGNGTRLTVT.